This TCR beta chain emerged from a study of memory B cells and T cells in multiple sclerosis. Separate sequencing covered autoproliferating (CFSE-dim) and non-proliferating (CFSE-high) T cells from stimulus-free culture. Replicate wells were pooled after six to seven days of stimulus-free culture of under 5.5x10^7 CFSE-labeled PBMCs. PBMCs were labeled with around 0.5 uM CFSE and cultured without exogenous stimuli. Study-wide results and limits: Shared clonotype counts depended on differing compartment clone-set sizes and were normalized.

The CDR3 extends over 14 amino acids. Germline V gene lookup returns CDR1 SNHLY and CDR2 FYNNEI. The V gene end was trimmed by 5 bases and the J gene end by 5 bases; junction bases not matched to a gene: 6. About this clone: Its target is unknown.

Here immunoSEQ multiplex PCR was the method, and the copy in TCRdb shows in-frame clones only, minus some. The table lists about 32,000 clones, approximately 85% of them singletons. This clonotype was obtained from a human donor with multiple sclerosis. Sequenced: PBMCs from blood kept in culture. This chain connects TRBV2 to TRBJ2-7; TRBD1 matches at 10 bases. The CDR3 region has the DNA TGTGCCAGCAGTCGGGACAGGGGAAGCGACGAGCAGTACTTC. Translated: CASSRDRGSDEQYF.